This TCR beta chain appears in the sequencing data of a study of T cell clonotyping in hematopoietic cell transplantation. Indicated time point: recipient sample about 28 days before transplant, after cytoreduction. V was clipped by 5 bases and J by 5 bases; unmatched bases: 19. The CDR3 runs 18 residues. Germline values: CDR1 LNHDA, CDR2 SQIVND (reference sequence). Study findings and constraints: CD4 and CD8 repertoire contributions could not be separated without sorting.

Comments on this clone: What it binds is unknown.

The protocol was immunoSEQ multiplex PCR, while the TCRdb copy is restricted to in-frame clones and leaves out a portion. The data hold 13,000 or so clones, with 80% to 85% observed a single time. The material sequenced was peripheral blood mononuclear cells, taken before stem cell transplant. This TCR came from a man aged 55 to 70 with acute myeloid leukemia. Some clones in this sample may be carry-over from other donors' samples. The chain combines TRBV19 with TRBJ2-5; 8 nucleotides match TRBD1. CDR3 sequence: CASSASRGSQGAWETQYF. DNA for the CDR3: TGTGCCAGTAGTGCCTCCCGGGGCTCCCAGGGGGCGTGGGAGACCCAGTACTTC.